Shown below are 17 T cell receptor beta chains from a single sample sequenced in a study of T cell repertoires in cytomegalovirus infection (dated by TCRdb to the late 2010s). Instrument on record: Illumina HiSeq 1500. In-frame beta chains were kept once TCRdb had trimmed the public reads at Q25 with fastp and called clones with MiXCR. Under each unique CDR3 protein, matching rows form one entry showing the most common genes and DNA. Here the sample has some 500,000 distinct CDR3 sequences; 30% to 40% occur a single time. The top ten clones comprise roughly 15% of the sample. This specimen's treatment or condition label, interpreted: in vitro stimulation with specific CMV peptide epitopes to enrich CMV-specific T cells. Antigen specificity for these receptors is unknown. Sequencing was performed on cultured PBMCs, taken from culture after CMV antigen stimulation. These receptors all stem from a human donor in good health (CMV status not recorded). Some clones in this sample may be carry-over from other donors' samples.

Written as DNA, the CDR3 is TGTGCCAGCGGGAACAGGGAGGGAAGTGGAACCCAGCATTTT. The encoded protein is CASGNREGSGTQHF. V gene TRBV12-3 or TRBV12-4 combines with J gene TRBJ1-5; a weak D match, TRBD1 (6 bases). Trimming shortened V by 8 bases and J by 11 bases, and 22 bases separated the two germline ends. The length of the CDR3 is 14 residues.

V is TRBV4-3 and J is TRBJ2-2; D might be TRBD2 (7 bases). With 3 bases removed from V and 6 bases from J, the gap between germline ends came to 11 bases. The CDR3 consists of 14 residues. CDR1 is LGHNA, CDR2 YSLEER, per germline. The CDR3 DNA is TGCGCCAGCAGCCAGGCCGGGGGGCCCGGGGAGCTGTTTTTT. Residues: CASSQAGGPGELFF.

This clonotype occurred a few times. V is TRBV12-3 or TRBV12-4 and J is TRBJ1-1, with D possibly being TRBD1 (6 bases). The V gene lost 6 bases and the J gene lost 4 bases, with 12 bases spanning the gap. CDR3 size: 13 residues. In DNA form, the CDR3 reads TGTGCCAGCAGCCAAAGGGGGGCCACTGAAGCTTTCTTT. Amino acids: CASSQRGATEAFF.

CDR3 nucleotides: TGTGCCAGCAGTTTGAGCGGACCCTACAATGAGCAGTTCTTC. Translated, it gives CASSLSGPYNEQFF. The chain combines TRBV27 with TRBJ2-1; D is possibly TRBD2 (5 bases). Trimming cost V 3 bases and J 2 bases, with 8 bases left between them. CDR1 is MNHEY, CDR2 SMNVEV, per germline (reference sequence). The CDR3 is 14 amino acids.

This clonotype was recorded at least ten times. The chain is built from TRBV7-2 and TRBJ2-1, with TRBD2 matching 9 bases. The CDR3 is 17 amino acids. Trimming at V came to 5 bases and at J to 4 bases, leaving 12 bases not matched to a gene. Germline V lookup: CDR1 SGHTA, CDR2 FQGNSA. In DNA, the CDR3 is TGTGCCAGCAGCCCTGTGGCGGGAGGGCCTAGTTACAATGAGCAGTTCTTC. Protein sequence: CASSPVAGGPSYNEQFF.

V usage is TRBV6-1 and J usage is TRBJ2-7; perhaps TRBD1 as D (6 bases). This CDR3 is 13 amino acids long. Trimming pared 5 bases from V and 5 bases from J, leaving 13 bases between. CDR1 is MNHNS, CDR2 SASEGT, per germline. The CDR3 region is CASSSRGTNEQYV. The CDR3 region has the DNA TGTGCCAGCAGTAGCAGGGGAACCAACGAGCAGTACGTC.

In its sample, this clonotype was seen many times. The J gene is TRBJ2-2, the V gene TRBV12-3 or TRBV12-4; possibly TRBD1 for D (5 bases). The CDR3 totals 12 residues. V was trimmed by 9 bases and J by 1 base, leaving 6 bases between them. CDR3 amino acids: CASTGNTGELFF. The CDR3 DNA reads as TGTGCCAGTACAGGGAACACCGGGGAGCTGTTTTTT.

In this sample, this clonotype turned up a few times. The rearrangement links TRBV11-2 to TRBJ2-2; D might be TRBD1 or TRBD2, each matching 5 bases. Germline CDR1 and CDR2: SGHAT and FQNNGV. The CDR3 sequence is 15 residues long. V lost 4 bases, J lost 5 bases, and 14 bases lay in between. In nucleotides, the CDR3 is TGTGCCAGCAGCTACCTGGCAGGGAGAACCGGGGAGCTGTTTTTT. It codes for CASSYLAGRTGELFF.

The CDR3 DNA sequence: TGTGCCAGCAGCTGGCCAGCGGGAGAAGCCGCCTACAATGAGCAGTTCTTC. Translated: CASSWPAGEAAYNEQFF. The V call is TRBV11-2, the J call TRBJ2-1; 8 bases are a match to TRBD2. Unmatched junction bases numbered 10, after V lost 4 bases and J lost 2 bases. Germline assignment: CDR1 SGHAT and CDR2 FQNNGV. CDR3 length equals 17 residues. Complete variable domain (other parts from reference TRBV11-2 and TRBJ2-1): EAGVAQSPRYKIIEKRQSVAFWCNPISGHATLYWYQQILGQGPKLLIQFQNNGVVDDSQLPKDRFSAERLKGVDSTLKIQPAKLEDSAVYLCASSWPAGEAAYNEQFFGPGTRLTVL.

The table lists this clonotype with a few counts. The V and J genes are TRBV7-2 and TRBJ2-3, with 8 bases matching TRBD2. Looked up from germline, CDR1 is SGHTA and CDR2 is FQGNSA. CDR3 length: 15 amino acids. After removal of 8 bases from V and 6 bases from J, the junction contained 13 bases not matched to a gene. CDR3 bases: TGTGCCAGCGGGGCGGATGCGGGGGGCGGGGATACGCAGTATTTT. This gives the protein CASGADAGGGDTQYF.

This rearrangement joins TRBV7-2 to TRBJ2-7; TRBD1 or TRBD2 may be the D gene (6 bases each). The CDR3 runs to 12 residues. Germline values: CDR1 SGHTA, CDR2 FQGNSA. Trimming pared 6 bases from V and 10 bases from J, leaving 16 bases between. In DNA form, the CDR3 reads TGTGCCAGCAGAGGGGGGTCAGCTCGCCAGTACTTC. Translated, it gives CASRGGSARQYF. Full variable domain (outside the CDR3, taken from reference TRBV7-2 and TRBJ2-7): GAGVSQSPSNKVTEKGKDVELRCDPISGHTALYWYRQSLGQGLEFLIYFQGNSAPDKSGLPSDRFSAERTGGSVSTLTIQRTQQEDSAVYLCASRGGSARQYFGPGTRLTVT.

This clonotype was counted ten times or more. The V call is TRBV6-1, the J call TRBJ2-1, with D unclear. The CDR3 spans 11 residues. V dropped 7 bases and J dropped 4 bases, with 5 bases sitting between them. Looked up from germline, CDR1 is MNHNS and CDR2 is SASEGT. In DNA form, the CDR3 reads TGTGCCAGCACCGATTACAATGAGCAGTTCTTC. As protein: CASTDYNEQFF.

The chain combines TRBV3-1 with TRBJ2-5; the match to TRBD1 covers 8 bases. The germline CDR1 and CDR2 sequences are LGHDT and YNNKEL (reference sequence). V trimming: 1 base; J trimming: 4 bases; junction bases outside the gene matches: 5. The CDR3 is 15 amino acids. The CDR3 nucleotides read TGTGCCAGCAGCCAAGGGACAGGGAGAGGAGAGACCCAGTACTTC. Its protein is CASSQGTGRGETQYF.

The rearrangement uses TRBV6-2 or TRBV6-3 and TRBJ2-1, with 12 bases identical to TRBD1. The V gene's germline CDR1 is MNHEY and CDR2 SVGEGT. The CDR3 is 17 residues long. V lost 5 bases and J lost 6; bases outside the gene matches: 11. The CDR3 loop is CASSPGTGGIVVNEQFF. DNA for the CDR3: TGTGCCAGCAGTCCCGGGACAGGGGGCATAGTTGTCAATGAGCAGTTCTTC.

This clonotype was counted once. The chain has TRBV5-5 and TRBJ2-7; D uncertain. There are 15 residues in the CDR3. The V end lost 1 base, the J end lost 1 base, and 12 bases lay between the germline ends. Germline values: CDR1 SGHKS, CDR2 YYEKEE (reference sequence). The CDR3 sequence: CASSLILDPSYEQYV. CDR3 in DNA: TGTGCCAGCAGCTTGATCCTCGACCCTTCCTACGAGCAGTACGTC.

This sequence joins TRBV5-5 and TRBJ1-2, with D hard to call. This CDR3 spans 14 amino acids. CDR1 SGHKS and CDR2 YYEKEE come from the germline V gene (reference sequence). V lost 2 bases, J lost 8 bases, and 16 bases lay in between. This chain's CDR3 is CASSLRPAAEGYTF. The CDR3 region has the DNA TGTGCCAGCAGCTTACGACCAGCCGCTGAGGGCTACACCTTC. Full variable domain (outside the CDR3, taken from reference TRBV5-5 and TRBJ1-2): DAGVTQSPTHLIKTRGQQVTLRCSPISGHKSVSWYQQVLGQGPQFIFQYYEKEERGRGNFPDRFSARQFPNYSSELNVNALLLGDSALYLCASSLRPAAEGYTFGSGTRLTVV.

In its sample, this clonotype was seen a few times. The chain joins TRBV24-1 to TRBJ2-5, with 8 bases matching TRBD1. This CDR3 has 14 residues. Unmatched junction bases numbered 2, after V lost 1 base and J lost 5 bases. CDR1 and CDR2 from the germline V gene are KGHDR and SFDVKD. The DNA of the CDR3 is TGTGCCACCAGTGATTTACAGGGGGTGGAGACCCAGTACTTC. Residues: CATSDLQGVETQYF.